Below, 14 T cell receptor beta chains from the same sample are listed, as sequenced in a study of blood T cell repertoires in COVID-19. Clones were sequenced by immunoSEQ multiplex PCR, and TCRdb holds only the in-frame ones, with some missing. The data contain about 55,000 clones, 85% to 90% of them singletons. Sequenced sample: peripheral blood. The source is a man in his 60s with active COVID-19.

The chain is built from TRBV3-1 (or the pseudogene TRBV3-2) and TRBJ1-2, with a tentative D call TRBD1 (5 bases). Per the germline V gene, CDR1 is LGHDT and CDR2 is YNNKEL (reference sequence). The ends were cut back, 0 bases at V and 8 bases at J, with 13 bases in the middle. CDR3 length: 14 amino acids. The CDR3 sequence: CASSQDRTPGGYTF. CDR3 sequence (DNA): TGTGCCAGCAGCCAAGATCGGACACCCGGGGGCTACACCTTC.

The table lists this clone with a count of one. V and J are TRBV18 and TRBJ1-2, with no clear D. The V gene's germline CDR1 is KGHSH and CDR2 LQKENI. This CDR3 comprises 14 residues. The V end was cut by 0 bases, the J end by 6 bases, with 11 bases between. The CDR3 DNA follows: TGTGCCAGCTCACCACCGCCAGTCCTAGATGGCTACACCTTC. This codes for CASSPPPVLDGYTF. Full variable domain (rest looked up from reference TRBV18 and TRBJ1-2): NAGVMQNPRHLVRRRGQEARLRCSPMKGHSHVYWYRQLPEEGLKFMVYLQKENIIDESGMPKERFSAEFPKEGPSILRIQQVVRGDSAAYFCASSPPPVLDGYTFGSGTRLTVV.

This CDR3 reads CASSPREGSTDTQYF. The CDR3 DNA sequence: TGCGCCAGCAGCCCGCGGGAGGGGAGCACAGATACGCAGTATTTT. This sequence joins TRBV5-1 and TRBJ2-3; 9 bases line up with TRBD2. Trimming removed 4 bases from V and 0 bases from J; junction bases left unmatched: 3. The CDR3 is made up of 15 amino acids. Germline V lookup: CDR1 SGHRS, CDR2 YFSETQ.

J is TRBJ2-5 and V is TRBV19; 8 bases agree with TRBD1. CDR1 is LNHDA, CDR2 SQIVND, per germline (reference sequence). The CDR3 is 16 residues long. Trimming at V came to 4 bases and at J to 6 bases, leaving 13 bases not matched to a gene. The CDR3 DNA follows: TGTGCCAGTAGTACCCGAGACAGGGGCGCTAGAAAGACCCAGTACTTC. Amino acid sequence: CASSTRDRGARKTQYF.

To note about this clone: This CDR3 is also generated by other DNA sequences in the sample. CDR3 coding DNA: TGTGCCAGCAGACCAGACACCGGGGAGCTGTTTTTT. Translation gives CASRPDTGELFF. The chain uses TRBV7-9 and TRBJ2-2, with D unresolved. The CDR3 has 12 amino acids. Germline loops: CDR1 SEHNR, CDR2 FQNEAQ (reference sequence). V lost 6 bases and J lost 3, with 5 bases in between. Drawing the rest from reference TRBV7-9 and TRBJ2-2, the complete variable domain is DTGVSQNPRHKITKRGQNVTFRCDPISEHNRLYWYRQTLGQGPEFLTYFQNEAQLEKSRLLSDRFSAERPKGSFSTLEIQRTEQGDSAMYLCASRPDTGELFFGEGSRLTVL.

This chain uses TRBV28 with TRBJ1-2; D remains ambiguous. Trimming took 6 bases from V and 4 from J, leaving 15 bases between them. CDR1 is MDHEN and CDR2 is SYDVKM in the germline V gene. The CDR3 extends over 14 amino acids. CDR3: CASSQGASSYGYTF. Here the CDR3 DNA reads TGTGCCAGCAGCCAAGGTGCCTCTAGCTATGGCTACACCTTC.

The chain links TRBV12-3 or TRBV12-4 to TRBJ2-5; possibly TRBD2 for D (6 bases). The CDR3 runs to 13 residues. V lost 8 bases to trimming and J lost 5 bases, with 15 bases between them. The CDR3 reads CASGFGAGETQYF. For the CDR3, the DNA is TGTGCCAGCGGCTTCGGTGCGGGGGAGACCCAGTACTTC.

The gene calls are TRBV7-2 and TRBJ2-7; 7 nucleotides match TRBD2. J lost 4 bases, V lost 1 base, and 13 bases had no gene match. From germline, CDR1 is SGHTA and CDR2 FQGNSA. The CDR3 covers 17 residues. For the CDR3, the DNA is TGTGCCAGCAGCTTAGACCGGCCGAGTCCTAGCGGATACGAGCAGTACTTC. It translates to CASSLDRPSPSGYEQYF.

The chain combines TRBV12-5 with TRBJ2-1; D unresolved. The V and J ends lost 2 bases and 5 bases respectively, with 4 bases between them. The CDR3 totals 12 residues. Per the germline V gene, CDR1 is LGHNT and CDR2 is FRNRAP. CDR3 loop: CASGLTDNEQFF. The CDR3 DNA reads TGTGCTAGTGGTTTGACAGACAATGAGCAGTTCTTC.

This chain links TRBV18 with TRBJ2-1, with D perhaps TRBD2 (5 bases). Germline V gene sequence: CDR1 KGHSH, CDR2 LQKENI. V was clipped by 4 bases and J by 7 bases, with 17 bases between them. This CDR3 region has 15 residues. In nucleotides, the CDR3 is TGTGCCAGCTCACTCGGCGAGGGAGTGGAGAATGAGCAGTTCTTC. Translation gives CASSLGEGVENEQFF.

The rearrangement joins TRBV29-1 to TRBJ2-5; 11 nucleotides agree with TRBD1. Trimming removed 7 bases from V and 6 bases from J; junction bases left unmatched: 13. CDR1 is SQVTM and CDR2 is ANQGSEA in the germline V gene. CDR3 length: 15 residues. CDR3 residues: CSAFRDRGGLKTQYF. The CDR3 DNA is TGCAGCGCCTTCCGGGACAGGGGGGGTCTAAAGACCCAGTACTTC.

This chain joins TRBV4-2 and TRBJ2-7, with 7 bases that match TRBD2. The CDR3 runs 16 residues. The trim removed 1 base at V and 3 bases at J, leaving 9 bases unmatched. CDR1 LGHNA and CDR2 YNFKEQ come from the germline V gene. CDR3 sequence: CASSQGGEGGGYEQYF. CDR3 nucleotide sequence: TGTGCCAGCAGCCAAGGCGGGGAGGGAGGTGGCTACGAGCAGTACTTC.

The chain employs TRBV11-2 and TRBJ2-3; 11 bases map to TRBD2. Germline CDR1 is SGHAT and CDR2 is FQNNGV. V lost 5 bases, J lost 0 bases, and 7 bases stayed unmatched. CDR3 length: 17 residues. CDR3 bases: TGTGCCAGCAGCAGACTAGCGGGGCTATCTAGCACAGATACGCAGTATTTT. Residues: CASSRLAGLSSTDTQYF.

The chain uses TRBV5-1 and TRBJ2-7; 9 bases match TRBD2. Germline CDR1 reads SGHRS; CDR2 reads YFSETQ. The CDR3 runs 17 residues. J was trimmed by 1 base and V by 0 bases; bases with no gene match: 8. DNA of the CDR3: TGCGCCAGCAGCTTGGGTTCTAGCGGGAAAGGTTCCTACGAGCAGTACTTC. Translation: CASSLGSSGKGSYEQYF.